This TCR beta chain was documented in a study of control samples from healthy donors and cancer patients. Germline assignment: CDR1 MNHEY and CDR2 SVGAGI. The CDR3 is made up of 15 amino acids. V lost 6 bases, J lost 2 bases, and 16 bases lay in between. Sequencing was performed with immunoSEQ multiplex PCR; in TCRdb, only in-frame clones are kept and a portion is missing. The sample shows more than 110,000 clones, roughly 90% of them seen only once. This rearrangement joins TRBV6-5 to TRBJ1-2; the D gene is possibly TRBD1 (5 bases). Sequenced sample: blood. The receptor comes from a man aged 25-40 years in good health. The CDR3 region is CASRAPGHRNYGYTF. DNA for the CDR3: TGTGCCAGCAGGGCACCCGGACACAGAAACTATGGCTACACCTTC.